These T cell receptor beta chains were read from a single sample in a study of cytomegalovirus exposure and HLA in healthy donors. The data were produced by immunoSEQ multiplex PCR, yet TCRdb's version contains in-frame clones alone and is incomplete. The table lists under 300,000 clones, about nine tenths of them singletons. The sample taken for sequencing was PBMCs. Every receptor here comes from a man between 35 and 55 years old in good health and CMV-seropositive. CDR3s include the opening cysteine and the closing phenylalanine or tryptophan. Each record gives: J gene, clone size, V gene, CDR3 length, D gene, CDR3 DNA, CDR3 protein. D genes are given only for firm matches. Not all rows give a size; the values are once, few, many and, for expanded clones, a class.

>TRBJ2-3|.|TRBV18|14|.
TGTGCCAGCTCACCGCCGGAGAGCACAGATACGCAGTATTTT
CASSPPESTDTQYF
>TRBJ2-7|once|TRBV7-2|14|TRBD1
TGTGCCAGCAGCCGGGGGACAGGGGGATTCGAGCAGTACTTC
CASSRGTGGFEQYF
>TRBJ2-7|.|TRBV28|15|.
TGTGCCAGCAGTTTCCGCGGGATTTCAAACTACGAGCAGTACTTC
CASSFRGISNYEQYF
>TRBJ2-3|.|TRBV4-1|12|.
TGCGCCAGCAGCCCCCCGACAGATACGCAGTATTTT
CASSPPTDTQYF
>TRBJ1-3|.|TRBV6-6|11|.
TGTGCCAGCAGTGCCGGTGACACCATATATTTT
CASSAGDTIYF
>TRBJ1-1|.|TRBV5-1|11|.
TGCGCCAGCAGTCCCGGCACTGAAGCTTTCTTT
CASSPGTEAFF
>TRBJ2-2|.|TRBV7-2|18|TRBD2
TGTGCCAGCAGCTTAGTGCCCGCTAGCGGGAGGGCCCCCGGGGAGCTGTTTTTT
CASSLVPASGRAPGELFF
>TRBJ1-1|once|TRBV21-1|18|.
TGTGCCAGCAGCAAAGCGCTTTTTATTTTTTTCGTAGTCCCTGAAGCTTTCTTT
CASSKALFIFFVVPEAFF
>TRBJ2-5|.|TRBV10-3|15|TRBD1
TGTGCCATCAGTCCTCGACAGGGGCCGGGGGAGACCCAGTACTTC
CAISPRQGPGETQYF
>TRBJ1-2|.|TRBV5-1|15|TRBD1
TGCGCCAGCAGCTCCCGGGACAGGACTAACTATGGCTACACCTTC
CASSSRDRTNYGYTF
>TRBJ2-5|.|TRBV29-1|14|.
TGCAGCGCTGACCCGCGTGGGAGCCAAGAGACCCAGTACTTC
CSADPRGSQETQYF